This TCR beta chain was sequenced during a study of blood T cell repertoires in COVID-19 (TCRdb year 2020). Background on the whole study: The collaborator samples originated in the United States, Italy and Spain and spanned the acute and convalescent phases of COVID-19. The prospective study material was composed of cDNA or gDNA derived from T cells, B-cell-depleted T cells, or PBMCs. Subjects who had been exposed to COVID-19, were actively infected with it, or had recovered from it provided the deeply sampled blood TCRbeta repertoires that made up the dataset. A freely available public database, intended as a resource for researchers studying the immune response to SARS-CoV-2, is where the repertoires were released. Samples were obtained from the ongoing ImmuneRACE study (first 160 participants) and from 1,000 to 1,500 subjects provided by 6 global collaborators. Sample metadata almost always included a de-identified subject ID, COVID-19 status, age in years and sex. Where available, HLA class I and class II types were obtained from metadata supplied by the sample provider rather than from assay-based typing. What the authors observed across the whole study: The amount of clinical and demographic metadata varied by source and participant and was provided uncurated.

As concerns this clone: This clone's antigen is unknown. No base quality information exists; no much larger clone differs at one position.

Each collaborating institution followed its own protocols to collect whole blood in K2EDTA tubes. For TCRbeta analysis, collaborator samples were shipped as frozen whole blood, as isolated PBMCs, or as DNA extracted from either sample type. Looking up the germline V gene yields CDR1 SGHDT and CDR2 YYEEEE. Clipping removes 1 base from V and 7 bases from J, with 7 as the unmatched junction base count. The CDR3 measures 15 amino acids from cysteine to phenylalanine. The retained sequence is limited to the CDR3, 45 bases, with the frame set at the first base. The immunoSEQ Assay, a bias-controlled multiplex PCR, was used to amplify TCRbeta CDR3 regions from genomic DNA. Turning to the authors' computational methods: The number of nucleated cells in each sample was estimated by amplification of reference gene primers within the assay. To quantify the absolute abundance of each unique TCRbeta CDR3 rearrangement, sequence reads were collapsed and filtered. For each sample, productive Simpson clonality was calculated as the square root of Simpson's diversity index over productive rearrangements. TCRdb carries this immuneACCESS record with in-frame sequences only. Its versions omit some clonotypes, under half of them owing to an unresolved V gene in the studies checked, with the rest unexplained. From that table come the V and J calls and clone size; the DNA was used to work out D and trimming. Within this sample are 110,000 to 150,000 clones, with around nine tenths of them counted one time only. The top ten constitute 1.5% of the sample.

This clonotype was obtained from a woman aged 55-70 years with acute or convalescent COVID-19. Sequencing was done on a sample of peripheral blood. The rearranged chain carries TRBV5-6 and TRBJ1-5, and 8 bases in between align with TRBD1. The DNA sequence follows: TGTGCCAGCAGCTTGAGACAGGGGAGAGGGCAGCCCCAGCATTTT. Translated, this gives CASSLRQGRGQPQHF.